The 7 T cell receptor beta chains reported below all come from one sample, sequenced in a study of T cell changes during pregnancy in multiple sclerosis. Method: immunoSEQ multiplex PCR; TCRdb's copy keeps in-frame clones and lacks some. The sample has fewer than 45,000 clones, approximately 90% seen once. This material consisted of peripheral blood, taken in the second trimester of pregnancy. The receptor set was obtained from a female donor in good health, enrolled as a control in a pregnancy study.

The chain is built from TRBV28 and TRBJ2-7; D gene unclear. Deletions cut 3 bases from V and 3 bases from J, with 12 bases between. CDR1 is MDHEN and CDR2 is SYDVKM in the germline V gene. CDR3 length equals 14 residues. In DNA, the CDR3 is TGTGCCAGCAGTTTGTTTGGAGCCAACTACGAGCAGTACTTC. This gives the protein CASSLFGANYEQYF.

The chain links TRBV28 to TRBJ1-1, with D hard to call. CDR3 length equals 15 residues. Trimming took off 5 bases at V and 2 bases at J, with 15 bases between the two ends. Germline V lookup: CDR1 MDHEN, CDR2 SYDVKM. The CDR3 is CASSNPPRANTEAFF. CDR3 DNA sequence: TGTGCCAGCAGTAACCCACCGCGGGCCAACACTGAAGCTTTCTTT. Combining the CDR3 with reference TRBV28 and TRBJ1-1 gives the whole variable domain DVKVTQSSRYLVKRTGEKVFLECVQDMDHENMFWYRQDPGLGLRLIYFSYDVKMKEKGDIPEGYSVSREKKERFSLILESASTNQTSMYLCASSNPPRANTEAFFGQGTRLTVV.

This chain joins TRBV9 and TRBJ1-6, with D tentatively TRBD1 (6 bases). V lost 3 bases and J lost 1, with 11 bases in between. Germline V gene sequence: CDR1 SGDLS, CDR2 YYNGEE. The CDR3 runs 16 residues. Written as DNA, the CDR3 is TGTGCCAGCAGCGCAACAGGGTTTTCCTATAATTCACCCCTCCACTTT. Translation gives CASSATGFSYNSPLHF.

V usage is TRBV9 and J usage is TRBJ2-6, with a weak D call TRBD1 (6 bases). Germline V gene data show CDR1 as SGDLS and CDR2 as YYNGEE. The CDR3 length is 19 residues. V was shortened by 5 bases and J by 0 bases, with 21 bases between the two germline ends. The chain's CDR3 is CASSEGYGTPYSGANVLTF. CDR3 bases: TGTGCCAGCAGTGAGGGCTACGGGACACCATACTCTGGGGCCAACGTCCTGACTTTC.

The rearrangement uses TRBV4-3 and TRBJ1-3; 10 bases are shared with TRBD1. There are 14 residues in the CDR3. Per germline, CDR1 LGHNA and CDR2 YSLEER. Losses at the gene ends were 6 bases for V and 8 bases for J; bases not matched to a gene: 7. CDR3 DNA sequence: TGCGCCAGCAGTCAGGGGACAGGGGAGTACACCATATATTTT. Translation: CASSQGTGEYTIYF.

V gene TRBV19 combines with J gene TRBJ1-6; the match to TRBD1 covers 7 bases. The J segment lost 7 bases and the V segment lost 3 bases, leaving 12 bases of the junction unmatched. This CDR3 spans 17 amino acids. Germline V CDR1 and CDR2: LNHDA, SQIVND (reference sequence). The chain's CDR3 is CASSISFPGQFNSPLHF. CDR3 sequence (DNA): TGTGCCAGTAGTATTTCTTTCCCGGGACAGTTCAATTCACCCCTCCACTTT.

This chain connects TRBV19 to TRBJ1-3; no reliable D call. Germline CDR1 reads LNHDA; CDR2 reads SQIVND (reference sequence). CDR3 length: 12 amino acids. Trimming removed 6 bases from V and 0 bases from J, with 3 bases in between. This CDR3 reads CASSVSGNTIYF. As DNA, the CDR3 is TGTGCCAGTAGCGTCTCTGGAAACACCATATATTTT.